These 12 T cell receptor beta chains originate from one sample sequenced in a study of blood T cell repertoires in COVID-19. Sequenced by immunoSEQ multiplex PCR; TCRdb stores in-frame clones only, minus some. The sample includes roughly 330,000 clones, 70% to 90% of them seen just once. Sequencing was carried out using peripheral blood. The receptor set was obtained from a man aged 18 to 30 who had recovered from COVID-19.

The CDR3 spells CASSLSGGTITYEQYF. CDR3 nucleotides: TGTGCCAGCAGTTTGAGCGGGGGAACGATTACCTACGAGCAGTACTTC. The chain couples TRBV27 to TRBJ2-7; 8 nucleotides line up with TRBD2. J was trimmed by 2 bases and V by 3 bases; bases with no gene match: 9. This CDR3 spans 16 amino acids. The V gene's germline CDR1 is MNHEY and CDR2 SMNVEV (reference sequence).

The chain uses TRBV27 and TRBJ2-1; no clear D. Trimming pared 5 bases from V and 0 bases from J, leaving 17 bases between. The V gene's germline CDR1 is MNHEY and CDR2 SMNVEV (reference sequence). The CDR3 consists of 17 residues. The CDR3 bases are TGTGCCAGCAGTCCGTCCTCGGTCTTTGTCTCCTACAATGAGCAGTTCTTC. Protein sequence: CASSPSSVFVSYNEQFF.

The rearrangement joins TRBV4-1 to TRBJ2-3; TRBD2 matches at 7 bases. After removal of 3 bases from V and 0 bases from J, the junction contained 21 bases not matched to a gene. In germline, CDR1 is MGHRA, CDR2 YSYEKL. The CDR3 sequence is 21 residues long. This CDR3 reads CASSQDTELAASMTSTDTQYF. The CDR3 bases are TGCGCCAGCAGCCAGGACACGGAGCTAGCGGCCAGCATGACTAGCACAGATACGCAGTATTTT.

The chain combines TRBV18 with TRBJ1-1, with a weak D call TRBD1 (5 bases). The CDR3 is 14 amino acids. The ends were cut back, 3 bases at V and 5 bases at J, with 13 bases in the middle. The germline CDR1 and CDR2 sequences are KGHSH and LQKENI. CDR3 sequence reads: CASSPGTGGTEAFF. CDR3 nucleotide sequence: TGTGCCAGCTCACCTGGGACCGGGGGGACTGAAGCTTTCTTT. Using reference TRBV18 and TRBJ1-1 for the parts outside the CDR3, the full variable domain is NAGVMQNPRHLVRRRGQEARLRCSPMKGHSHVYWYRQLPEEGLKFMVYLQKENIIDESGMPKERFSAEFPKEGPSILRIQQVVRGDSAAYFCASSPGTGGTEAFFGQGTRLTVV.

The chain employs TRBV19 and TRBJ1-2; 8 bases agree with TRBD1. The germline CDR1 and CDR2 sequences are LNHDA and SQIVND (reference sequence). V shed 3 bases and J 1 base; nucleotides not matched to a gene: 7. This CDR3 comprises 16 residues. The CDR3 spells CASSIRRDRGNYGYTF. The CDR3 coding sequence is TGTGCCAGTAGTATCCGGCGAGACAGGGGTAACTATGGCTACACCTTC. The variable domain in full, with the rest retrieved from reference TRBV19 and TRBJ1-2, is DGGITQSPKYLFRKEGQNVTLSCEQNLNHDAMYWYRQDPGQGLRLIYYSQIVNDFQKGDIAEGYSVSREKKESFPLTVTSAQKNPTAFYLCASSIRRDRGNYGYTFGSGTRLTVV.

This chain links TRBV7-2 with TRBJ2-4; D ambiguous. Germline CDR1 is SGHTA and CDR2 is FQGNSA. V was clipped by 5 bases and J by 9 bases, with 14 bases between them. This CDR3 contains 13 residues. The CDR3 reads CASSAIPDSIQYF. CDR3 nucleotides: TGTGCCAGCAGCGCTATCCCCGATAGCATTCAGTACTTC.

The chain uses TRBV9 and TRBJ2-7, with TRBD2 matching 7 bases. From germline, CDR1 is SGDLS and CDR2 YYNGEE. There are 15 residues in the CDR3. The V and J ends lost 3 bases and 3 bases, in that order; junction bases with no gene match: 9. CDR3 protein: CASSESAGTNYEQYF. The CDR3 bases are TGTGCCAGCAGCGAGTCCGCCGGGACTAACTACGAGCAGTACTTC.

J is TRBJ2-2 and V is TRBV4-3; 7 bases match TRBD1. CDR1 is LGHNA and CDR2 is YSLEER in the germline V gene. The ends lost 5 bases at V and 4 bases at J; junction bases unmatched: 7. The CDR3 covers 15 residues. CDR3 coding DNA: TGCGCCAGCAGCGAGGGGGCTTGGGTCACCGGGGAGCTGTTTTTT. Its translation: CASSEGAWVTGELFF.

Here the CDR3 reads CASSDGTRKMAFF. Here the CDR3 DNA reads TGTGCCAGCAGTGACGGGACACGGAAAATGGCTTTCTTT. J is TRBJ1-1 and V is TRBV6-2 or TRBV6-3; D might be TRBD1 (6 bases). This CDR3 has 13 amino acids. CDR1 is MNHEY and CDR2 is SVGEGT in the germline V gene. Trimming pared 5 bases from V and 11 bases from J, leaving 18 bases between.

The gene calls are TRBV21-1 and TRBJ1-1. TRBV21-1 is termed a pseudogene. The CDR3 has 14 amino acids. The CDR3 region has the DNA TGTGCCAGCAGCAAAGAAAGGAGTCGCACTGAAGCTTTCTTT. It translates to CASSKERSRTEAFF.

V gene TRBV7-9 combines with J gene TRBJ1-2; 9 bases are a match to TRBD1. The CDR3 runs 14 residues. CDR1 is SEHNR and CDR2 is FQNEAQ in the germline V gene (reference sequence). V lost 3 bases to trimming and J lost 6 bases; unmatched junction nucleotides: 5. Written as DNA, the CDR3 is TGTGCCAGCAGCTTCACGGGACAGGGAAATGGCTACACCTTC. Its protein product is CASSFTGQGNGYTF. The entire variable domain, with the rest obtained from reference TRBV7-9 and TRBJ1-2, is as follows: DTGVSQNPRHKITKRGQNVTFRCDPISEHNRLYWYRQTLGQGPEFLTYFQNEAQLEKSRLLSDRFSAERPKGSFSTLEIQRTEQGDSAMYLCASSFTGQGNGYTFGSGTRLTVV.

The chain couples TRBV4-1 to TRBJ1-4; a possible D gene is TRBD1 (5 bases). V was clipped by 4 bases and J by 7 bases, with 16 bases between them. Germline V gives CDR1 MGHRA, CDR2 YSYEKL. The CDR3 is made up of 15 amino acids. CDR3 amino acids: CASSLDRGRGEKLFF. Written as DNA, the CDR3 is TGCGCCAGCAGCCTAGACAGAGGGCGAGGTGAAAAACTGTTTTTT.